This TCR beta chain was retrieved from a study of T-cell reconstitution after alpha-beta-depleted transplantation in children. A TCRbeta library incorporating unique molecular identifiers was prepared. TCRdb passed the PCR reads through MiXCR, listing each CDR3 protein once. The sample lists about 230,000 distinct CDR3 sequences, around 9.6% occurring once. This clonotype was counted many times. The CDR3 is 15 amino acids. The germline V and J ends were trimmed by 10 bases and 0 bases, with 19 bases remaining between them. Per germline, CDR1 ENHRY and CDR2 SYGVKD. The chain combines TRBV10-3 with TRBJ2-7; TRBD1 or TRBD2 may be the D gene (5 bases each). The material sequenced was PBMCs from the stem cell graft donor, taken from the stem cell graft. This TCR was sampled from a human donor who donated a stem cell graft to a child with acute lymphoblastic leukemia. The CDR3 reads CATLLDTGRSYEQYF. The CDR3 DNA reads TGTGCCACCTTATTGGATACGGGACGCTCCTACGAGCAGTACTTC.